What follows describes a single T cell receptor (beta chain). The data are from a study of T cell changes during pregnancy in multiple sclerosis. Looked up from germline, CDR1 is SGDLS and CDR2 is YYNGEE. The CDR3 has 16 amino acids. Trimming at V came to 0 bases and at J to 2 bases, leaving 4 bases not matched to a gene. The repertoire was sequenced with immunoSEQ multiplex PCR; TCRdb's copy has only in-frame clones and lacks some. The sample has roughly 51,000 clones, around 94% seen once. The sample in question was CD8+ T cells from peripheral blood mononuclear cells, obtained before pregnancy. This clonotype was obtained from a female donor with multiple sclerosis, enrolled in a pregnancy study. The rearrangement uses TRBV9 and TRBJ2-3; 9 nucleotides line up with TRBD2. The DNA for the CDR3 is TGTGCCAGCAGCGTAGCCGCGGGAGGGTACACAGATACGCAGTATTTT. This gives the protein CASSVAAGGYTDTQYF.